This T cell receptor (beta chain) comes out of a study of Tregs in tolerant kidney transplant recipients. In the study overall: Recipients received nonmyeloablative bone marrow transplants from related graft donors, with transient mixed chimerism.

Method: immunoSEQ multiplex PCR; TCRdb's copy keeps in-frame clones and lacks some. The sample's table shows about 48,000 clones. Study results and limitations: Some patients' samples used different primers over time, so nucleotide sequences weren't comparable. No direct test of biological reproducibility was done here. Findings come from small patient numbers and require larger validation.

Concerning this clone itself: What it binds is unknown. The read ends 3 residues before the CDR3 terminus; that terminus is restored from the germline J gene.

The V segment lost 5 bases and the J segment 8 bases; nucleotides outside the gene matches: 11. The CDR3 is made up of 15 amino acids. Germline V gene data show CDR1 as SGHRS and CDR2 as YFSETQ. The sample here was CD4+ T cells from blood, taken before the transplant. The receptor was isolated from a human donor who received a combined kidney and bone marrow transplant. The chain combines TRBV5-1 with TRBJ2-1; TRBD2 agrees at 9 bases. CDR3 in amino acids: CASSSLSGRSDEQFF. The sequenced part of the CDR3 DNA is TGCGCCAGCAGTTCCCTTAGCGGGAGATCGGATGAG.